Below are 3 T cell receptor beta chains sequenced from a single sample in a study of post-analysis software for immune sequencing data. Study-wide results and limits: There were several TRBV segments more frequent in patients than controls, and TRBV5-6, TRBV5-1 and TRBV20-1 were among them.

TCR beta cDNA libraries included unique molecular identifiers. Each CDR3 protein gets one entry after TCRdb re-called the PCR reads with MiXCR. The table records some 190,000 distinct CDR3 sequences, about 30% of them present only once. No antigen is known for these receptors. Sample: blood. These receptors were taken from a girl aged 2-17 years with multiple sclerosis.

CDR3 sequence (DNA): TGTGCCAGCAGTGAACTAATGGCAGTGGGCTATGGCTACACCTTC. It specifies CASSELMAVGYGYTF. J is TRBJ1-2 and V is TRBV2, with D uncertain. Between the trimmed V and J ends, which lost 2 bases and 4 bases, there was a span of 14 bases. The CDR3 loop spans 15 amino acids. The germline gives CDR1 SNHLY, CDR2 FYNNEI.

This clonotype turned up a few times. CDR3 in DNA: TGTGCCAGCCGTTTGGGCCGCGGTACTGAAGCTTTCTTT. Translating gives CASRLGRGTEAFF. The gene calls are TRBV7-2 and TRBJ1-1, with D hard to call. V lost 8 bases, J lost 5 bases, and 15 bases lay in between. This CDR3 contains 13 residues. Germline assignment: CDR1 SGHTA and CDR2 FQGNSA. Drawing the rest from reference TRBV7-2 and TRBJ1-1, the complete variable domain is GAGVSQSPSNKVTEKGKDVELRCDPISGHTALYWYRQSLGQGLEFLIYFQGNSAPDKSGLPSDRFSAERTGGSVSTLTIQRTQQEDSAVYLCASRLGRGTEAFFGQGTRLTVV.

CDR3 sequence reads: CASSRAGGAMSGELFF. DNA of the CDR3: TGCGCCAGCAGCCGGGCTGGCGGGGCCATGAGTGGGGAGCTGTTTTTT. The rearrangement uses TRBV5-1 and TRBJ2-2; tentative D call: TRBD2 (6 bases). The V and J ends lost 4 bases and 8 bases respectively, with 21 bases between them. Germline loops: CDR1 SGHRS, CDR2 YFSETQ. The CDR3 length is 16 residues.